This T cell receptor beta chain derives from a study of cytomegalovirus exposure and HLA in healthy donors. Study-level points and caveats: Most CMV-associated TCR beta chains appeared HLA-restricted in a later analysis. As a later analysis revealed, the rate of TCR association differed by HLA locus, with DRB1 most and HLA-C fewest. HLA allele associations emerged for roughly 17,000 TCR beta sequences in a later analysis, at 0.05 false discovery rate. Reports described diagnosis of cytomegalovirus status by the classifier as highly specific and sensitive.

Note on this clone: Its target is unknown.

Use of 60 Vbeta and 13 Jbeta primers characterized the PCR. Repertoires were generated with immunoSEQ multiplex PCR, while TCRdb's copy carries only in-frame clones and drops some. This repertoire shows approximately 150,000 clones, around 88% found once; its top ten account for 0.7% to 1%. This receptor was taken from a woman aged 30 to 39 in good health and CMV-seronegative. Sequenced: PBMCs.

CDR3 protein: CASRARQGPNYGYTF. CDR3 sequence (DNA): TGTGCCAGCAGGGCAAGACAGGGTCCTAACTATGGCTACACCTTC. This chain links TRBV2 with TRBJ1-2; 7 bases are shared with TRBD1. V trimming: 6 bases; J trimming: 0 bases; junction bases outside the gene matches: 7. In germline, CDR1 is SNHLY, CDR2 FYNNEI. The CDR3 is made up of 15 amino acids.